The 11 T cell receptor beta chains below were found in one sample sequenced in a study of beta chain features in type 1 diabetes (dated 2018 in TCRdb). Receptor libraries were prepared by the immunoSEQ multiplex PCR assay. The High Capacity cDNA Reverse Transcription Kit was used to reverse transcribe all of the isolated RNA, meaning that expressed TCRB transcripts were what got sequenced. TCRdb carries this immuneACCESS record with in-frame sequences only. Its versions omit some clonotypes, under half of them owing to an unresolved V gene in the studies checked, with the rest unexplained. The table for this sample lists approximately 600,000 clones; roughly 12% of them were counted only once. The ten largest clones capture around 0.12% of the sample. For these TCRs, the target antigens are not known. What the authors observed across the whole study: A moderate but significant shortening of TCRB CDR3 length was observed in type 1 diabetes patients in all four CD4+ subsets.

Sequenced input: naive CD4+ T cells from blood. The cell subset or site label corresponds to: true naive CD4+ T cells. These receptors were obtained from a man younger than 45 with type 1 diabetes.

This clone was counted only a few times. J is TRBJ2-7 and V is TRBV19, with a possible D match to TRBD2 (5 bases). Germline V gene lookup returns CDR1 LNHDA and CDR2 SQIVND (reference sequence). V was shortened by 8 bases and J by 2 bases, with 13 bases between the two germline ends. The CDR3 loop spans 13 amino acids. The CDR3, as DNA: TGTGCCAGTGGGGTTCCGGGAACCTACGAGCAGTACTTC. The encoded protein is CASGVPGTYEQYF.

The CDR3 loop is CASSTVQGLSSYEQYF. In nucleotides, the CDR3 is TGTGCCAGCAGTACAGTACAGGGTTTGAGCTCCTACGAGCAGTACTTC. The chain recombines TRBV27 with TRBJ2-7, with D possibly matching TRBD1 (6 bases). Germline V gene lookup returns CDR1 MNHEY and CDR2 SMNVEV (reference sequence). CDR3 length: 16 amino acids. V gave up 5 bases and J gave up 0 bases, with 17 bases separating them.

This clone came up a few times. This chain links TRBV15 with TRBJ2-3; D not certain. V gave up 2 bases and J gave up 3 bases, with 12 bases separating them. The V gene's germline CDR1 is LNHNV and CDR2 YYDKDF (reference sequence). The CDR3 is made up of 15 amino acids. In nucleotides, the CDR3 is TGTGCCACCAGCAGAAGGCCCGGTGGAACAGATACGCAGTATTTT. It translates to CATSRRPGGTDTQYF.

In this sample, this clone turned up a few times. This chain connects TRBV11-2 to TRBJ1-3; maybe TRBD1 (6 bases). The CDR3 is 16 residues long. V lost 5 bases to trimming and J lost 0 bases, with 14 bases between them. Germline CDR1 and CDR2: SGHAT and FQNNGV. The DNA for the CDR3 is TGTGCCAGCAGCCCCCTGACAGGTCGCTCTGGAAACACCATATATTTT. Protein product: CASSPLTGRSGNTIYF.

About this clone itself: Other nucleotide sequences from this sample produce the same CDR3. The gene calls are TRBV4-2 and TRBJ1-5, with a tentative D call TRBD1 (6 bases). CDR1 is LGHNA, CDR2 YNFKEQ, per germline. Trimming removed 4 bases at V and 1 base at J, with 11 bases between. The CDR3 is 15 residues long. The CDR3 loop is CASSPGTGSNQPQHF. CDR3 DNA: TGTGCCAGCAGCCCCGGTACAGGGAGCAATCAGCCCCAGCATTTT.

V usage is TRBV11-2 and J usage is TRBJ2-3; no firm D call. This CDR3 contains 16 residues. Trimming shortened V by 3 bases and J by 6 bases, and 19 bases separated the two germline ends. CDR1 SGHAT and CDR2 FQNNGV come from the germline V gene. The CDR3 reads CASSLRFTYGLDTQYF. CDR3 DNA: TGTGCCAGCAGCTTGAGGTTCACTTATGGATTGGATACGCAGTATTTT.

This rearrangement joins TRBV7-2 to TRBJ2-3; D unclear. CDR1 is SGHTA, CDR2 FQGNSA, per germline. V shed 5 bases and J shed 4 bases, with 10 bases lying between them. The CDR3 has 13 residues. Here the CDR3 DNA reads TGTGCCAGCAGCGGCGGAGACTCAGATACGCAGTATTTT. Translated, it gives CASSGGDSDTQYF.

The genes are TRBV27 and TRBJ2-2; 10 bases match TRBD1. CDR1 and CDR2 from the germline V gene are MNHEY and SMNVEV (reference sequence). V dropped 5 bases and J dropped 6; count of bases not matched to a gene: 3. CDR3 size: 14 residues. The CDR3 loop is CASSRTGGSGELFF. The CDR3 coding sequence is TGTGCCAGCAGTCGGACAGGGGGGTCCGGGGAGCTGTTTTTT.

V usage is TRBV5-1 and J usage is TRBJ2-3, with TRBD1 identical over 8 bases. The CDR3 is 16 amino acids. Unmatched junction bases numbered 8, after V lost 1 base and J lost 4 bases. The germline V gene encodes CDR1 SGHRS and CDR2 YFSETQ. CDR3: CASSLQGALSADTQYF. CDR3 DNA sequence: TGCGCCAGCAGCTTGCAGGGGGCATTATCTGCAGATACGCAGTATTTT.

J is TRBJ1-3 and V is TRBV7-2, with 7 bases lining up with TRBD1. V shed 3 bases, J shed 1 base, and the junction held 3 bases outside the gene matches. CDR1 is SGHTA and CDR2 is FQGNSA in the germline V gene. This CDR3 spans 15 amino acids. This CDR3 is CASSFDRASGNTIYF. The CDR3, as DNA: TGTGCCAGCAGCTTCGACAGGGCGTCTGGAAACACCATATATTTT.

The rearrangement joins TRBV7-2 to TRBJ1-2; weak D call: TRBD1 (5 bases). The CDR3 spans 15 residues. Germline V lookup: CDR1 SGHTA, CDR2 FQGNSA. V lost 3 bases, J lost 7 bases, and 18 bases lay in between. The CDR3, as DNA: TGTGCCAGCAGCTTCGGGACGGGCGGGCTAGGTGGCTACACCTTC. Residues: CASSFGTGGLGGYTF. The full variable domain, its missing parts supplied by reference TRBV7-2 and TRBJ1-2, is GAGVSQSPSNKVTEKGKDVELRCDPISGHTALYWYRQSLGQGLEFLIYFQGNSAPDKSGLPSDRFSAERTGGSVSTLTIQRTQQEDSAVYLCASSFGTGGLGGYTFGSGTRLTVV.